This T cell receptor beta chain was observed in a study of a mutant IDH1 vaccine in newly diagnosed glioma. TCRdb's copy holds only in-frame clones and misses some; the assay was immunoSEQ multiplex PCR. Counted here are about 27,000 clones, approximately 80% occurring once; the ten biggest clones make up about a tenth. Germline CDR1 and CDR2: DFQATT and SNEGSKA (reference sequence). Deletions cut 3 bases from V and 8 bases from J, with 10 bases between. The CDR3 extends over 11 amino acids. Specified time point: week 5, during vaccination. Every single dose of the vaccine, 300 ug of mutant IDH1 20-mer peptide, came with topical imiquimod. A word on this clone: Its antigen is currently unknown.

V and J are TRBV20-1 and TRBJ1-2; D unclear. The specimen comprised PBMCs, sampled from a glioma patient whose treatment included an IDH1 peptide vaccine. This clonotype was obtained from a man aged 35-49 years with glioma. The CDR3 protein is CSASDRGGYTF. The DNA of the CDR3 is TGCAGTGCTAGTGATAGAGGGGGCTACACCTTC.